The rows below give T cell receptor beta chains drawn from one sample of a study of human T cells and chemical hapten exposure. TCRdb re-called the 5' RACE reads through MiXCR, storing one row per CDR3 protein. The table has approximately 150,000 distinct CDR3 sequences, around 4.4% seen once. The receptors were gathered from a female donor in good health. CDR3s leave out the opening cysteine and the closing phenylalanine or tryptophan. D genes are given only for firm matches.

j_call | v_call | d_call | cdr3_length | cdr3_aa
TRBJ2-1 | TRBV19 | TRBD1 | 14 | ASSIASLGQASEQF
TRBJ2-1 | TRBV7-2 | NA | 13 | ASSLVGYSYNEQF
TRBJ2-3 | TRBV3-1 | NA | 13 | ASSQVGSTTDTQY
TRBJ1-6 | TRBV7-9 | NA | 11 | ASSSGRHSPLH
TRBJ1-6 | TRBV4-3 | TRBD1 | 14 | ASSQGPPDRDSPLH
TRBJ1-5 | TRBV7-2 | NA | 12 | ASSLRGVDQPQH
TRBJ1-6 | TRBV9 | NA | 11 | ASSVYTGSPLH
TRBJ1-1 | TRBV4-3 | TRBD1 | 13 | ASSQIGQGGTEAF
TRBJ1-1 | TRBV28 | NA | 11 | ASIRGRNTEAF
TRBJ2-7 | TRBV21-1 | NA | 14 | ASSKAGGQGAFEQY
TRBJ1-2 | TRBV5-6 | NA | 12 | ASRIRGRDYGYT
TRBJ1-6 | TRBV6-1 | NA | 15 | ASSDAPPSSYNSPLH
TRBJ1-3 | TRBV7-3 | NA | 11 | ASSCLGSRTIY
TRBJ2-3 | TRBV24-1 | TRBD2 | 14 | ATSDPGLAGGITQY
TRBJ2-3 | TRBV7-6 | NA | 11 | ASTPRVTDTQY
TRBJ1-2 | TRBV6-5 | NA | 14 | ASSRGEDSPRYGYT
TRBJ2-3 | TRBV27 | TRBD2 | 16 | ASSLRWASGESTDTQY
TRBJ2-5 | TRBV19 | TRBD1 | 13 | ASSTHPDRGETQY
TRBJ1-6 | TRBV2 | NA | 13 | ASSIDGPYNSPLH
TRBJ1-2 | TRBV12-3/TRBV12-4 | NA | 11 | ASSLEGVYGDT
TRBJ1-5 | TRBV12-3/TRBV12-4 | NA | 10 | ASSFMYQPQH
TRBJ2-2 | TRBV4-2 | NA | 16 | ASSRPPLLATNTGELF
TRBJ2-1 | TRBV20-1 | NA | 10 | SAKREGAEQF
TRBJ2-7 | TRBV11-2 | NA | 15 | ASSFRPGQLKPHEQY
TRBJ2-1 | TRBV7-2 | NA | 8 | ASSLFEQF
TRBJ1-2 | TRBV5-5 | NA | 13 | ASSPRDTLDYGYT
TRBJ2-3 | TRBV7-8 | NA | 12 | ASSATGRGDTQY
TRBJ2-2 | TRBV10-3 | NA | 11 | AIRGVDTGELF
TRBJ2-5 | TRBV4-2 | NA | 14 | ASSHREGQSQETQY
TRBJ2-2 | TRBV20-1 | TRBD2 | 14 | SARVVTSANTGELF
TRBJ1-1 | TRBV20-1 | NA | 11 | SAVRETVDLSF
TRBJ1-3 | TRBV10-3 | NA | 11 | AISESQGNTIY
TRBJ1-6 | TRBV9 | TRBD1 | 15 | ASSVDEGANYNSPLH
TRBJ1-4 | TRBV7-2 | NA | 13 | ASSVQGITNEKLF
TRBJ2-5 | TRBV7-8 | NA | 11 | ASSFNLQETQY
TRBJ1-1 | TRBV13 | NA | 14 | ASSLGQATMTTEAF
TRBJ2-3 | TRBV27 | NA | 13 | ASSLQGRNTDTQY
TRBJ2-2 | TRBV9 | NA | 12 | ASSVAAYTGELF
TRBJ1-1 | TRBV6-1 | NA | 13 | ASTAWRSRNTEAF
TRBJ2-7 | TRBV6-1 | TRBD1 | 11 | ASSWGTGDEQY
TRBJ2-1 | TRBV5-4 | TRBD2 | 14 | ASSSSTSGGQNEQF
TRBJ2-1 | TRBV12-3/TRBV12-4 | NA | 14 | ASSLSYPRRYNEQF
TRBJ2-5 | TRBV3-1 | TRBD2 | 15 | ASSQAGGGADQETQY
TRBJ1-4 | TRBV7-2 | TRBD1 | 13 | ASSPDRDTNEKLF
TRBJ2-3 | TRBV25-1 | NA | 14 | ASSDGRGHRVDTQY
TRBJ2-2 | TRBV11-3 | TRBD1 | 16 | ASSPRPLTGANTGELF
TRBJ1-1 | TRBV12-3/TRBV12-4 | TRBD1 | 12 | ASTPTSGGAEAF
TRBJ2-1 | TRBV20-1 | TRBD2 | 12 | SASGGASYNEQF
TRBJ2-7 | TRBV5-1 | TRBD1 | 12 | ASSPRQGWSEQY
TRBJ1-2 | TRBV20-1 | NA | 11 | SARARKGDGYT
TRBJ1-1 | TRBV12-3/TRBV12-4 | NA | 11 | ASSRWTNTEAF
TRBJ1-1 | TRBV28 | TRBD1 | 13 | ASSLPDRENTEAF